Listed below are T cell receptor beta chains from one sample, sequenced in a study of Ad26.COV2.S vaccination and SARS-CoV-2 variants. Data came from immunoSEQ multiplex PCR; TCRdb stores just in-frame clones and leaves some out. This sample has roughly 500,000 clones, with 89% found just once. Sequences were derived from peripheral blood, sampled in a trial of Ad26.COV2.S vaccine versus placebo. Receptors originate from a person between 18 and 60 years old who received the Ad26.COV2.S COVID-19 vaccine or a placebo. The CDR3 runs from the conserved cysteine through the conserved F or W. A D gene is named only where the DNA matches it firmly. Only some rows state a clone size, as once, few, many or a class for expanded clones.

>TRBJ2-1|TRBV6-5|-|-
TGTGCCAGCAGTTACGCGGGCTTTGGGGGGAATGAGCAGTTCTTC
CASSYAGFGGNEQFF
>TRBJ2-6|TRBV4-3|-|-
TGCGCCAGCAGCCAAGATCTGCGGTCTGGGGCCAACGTCCTGACTTTC
CASSQDLRSGANVLTF
>TRBJ2-5|TRBV6-2/TRBV6-3|-|-
TGTGCCAGCAGTTACGACGGGGGCCTGTACCAAGAGACCCAGTACTTC
CASSYDGGLYQETQYF
>TRBJ1-5|TRBV19|-|-
TGTGCCAGTAGGACAGATAGCAATCAGCCCCAGCATTTT
CASRTDSNQPQHF
>TRBJ1-3|TRBV1|-|-
TGCACCAGCAGCCAAGAAAAGGCAGGGTGGCACACCATATATTTT
CTSSQEKAGWHTIYF
>TRBJ1-5|TRBV28|few|TRBD1
TGTGCCAGCAGGCGGACAGGTCATCAGCCCCAGCATTTT
CASRRTGHQPQHF
>TRBJ2-1|TRBV5-1|-|-
TGCGCCAGCAGCTTGGGGGTTCGCTCCTACAATGAGCAGTTCTTC
CASSLGVRSYNEQFF
>TRBJ1-4|TRBV12-3/TRBV12-4|-|-
TGTGCCAGCAGTTTCCAGGGTTACGACAGGCTGTTTTTT
CASSFQGYDRLFF
>TRBJ1-3|TRBV25-1|-|-
TGTGCCAGCAGTGACCTCCTAAGGAACACCATATATTTT
CASSDLLRNTIYF
>TRBJ1-1|TRBV6-5|-|-
TGTGCCAGCAGTTACCGGACTGAGGCTGAAGCTTTCTTT
CASSYRTEAEAFF
>TRBJ2-5|TRBV4-2|-|-
TGTGCCAGCAGCCCGGGGTCGGTTGGTGGGAGTGAGGAGACCCAGTACTTC
CASSPGSVGGSEETQYF
>TRBJ2-3|TRBV4-1|once|-
TGCGCCAGCAGCCAAGAAGCAGTTACAGATACGCAGTATTTT
CASSQEAVTDTQYF
>TRBJ1-5|TRBV19|-|TRBD1
TGTGCCAGTAGTACCCCACCCGGGACAGGGGGTTTTTATCAGCCCCAGCATTTT
CASSTPPGTGGFYQPQHF
>TRBJ1-1|TRBV4-1|-|-
TGCGCCAGCAGCCGAAGCCCAACGACAAGGCCGAACACTGAAGCTTTCTTT
CASSRSPTTRPNTEAFF
>TRBJ2-3|TRBV5-1|-|TRBD2
TGCGCCAGCAGCCCTATAGCGGGACCACGTACAGATACGCAGTATTTT
CASSPIAGPRTDTQYF
>TRBJ2-3|TRBV30|-|-
TGTGCCTGGAGTAAGGGGGAGGGCCCGAAAGATACGCAGTATTTT
CAWSKGEGPKDTQYF
>TRBJ2-3|TRBV5-4|-|-
TGTGCCAGCAGTTACGGACCGAGGAGCGGAAGCACAGATACGCAGTATTTT
CASSYGPRSGSTDTQYF
>TRBJ1-1|TRBV29-1|-|TRBD1
TGCAGCGCTTGGAAGACAGGGGGCGGCGTATCGACTGAAGCTTTCTTT
CSAWKTGGGVSTEAFF
>TRBJ1-4|TRBV5-1|-|TRBD1
TGCGCCAGCAGCCTCACAGGGGGTGAAAAACTGTTTTTT
CASSLTGGEKLFF
>TRBJ2-3|TRBV6-1|-|-
TGTGCCAGCAGTGAAGGGTGGAGCACAGATACGCAGTATTTT
CASSEGWSTDTQYF
>TRBJ2-5|TRBV7-2|-|-
TGTGCCAGCAGCTTAGCTGGGGCTCAAGAGACCCAGTACTTC
CASSLAGAQETQYF
>TRBJ1-2|TRBV4-1|few|TRBD1
TGCGCCAGCAGCTTGAGGACAGGGGGTTTGAACTATGGCTACACCTTC
CASSLRTGGLNYGYTF
>TRBJ2-3|TRBV7-2|-|TRBD2
TGTGCCAGCAGCTTATGGCGGGGGAGCACAGATACGCAGTATTTT
CASSLWRGSTDTQYF
>TRBJ2-2|TRBV10-3|-|TRBD1
TGTGCCATCAATCCGGGACAGGGGTTCTCCGGGGAGCTGTTTTTT
CAINPGQGFSGELFF
>TRBJ2-5|TRBV13|-|-
TGTGCCAGCAGCTTCCGCTTCTGGACACAACAAGAGACCCAGTACTTC
CASSFRFWTQQETQYF
>TRBJ2-6|TRBV6-2/TRBV6-3|-|TRBD2
TGTGCCAGCAGTTATCAGGGTCTAGCGGGTGAGGCTGGGGCCAACGTCCTGACTTTC
CASSYQGLAGEAGANVLTF
>TRBJ2-1|TRBV18|once|TRBD2
TGTGCCAGCTCACCAACAAAGGGACTAGCGGCCCCTGAGCAGTTCTTC
CASSPTKGLAAPEQFF
>TRBJ2-3|TRBV5-1|-|TRBD2
TGCGCCAGCAGCTACTCTAGCGGGGGGAGCACAGATACGCAGTATTTT
CASSYSSGGSTDTQYF
>TRBJ2-1|TRBV7-2|-|-
TGTGCCAGCAGCTTAGGCCCGCTAAATGAGCAGTTCTTC
CASSLGPLNEQFF
>TRBJ1-2|TRBV9|-|-
TGTGCCAGCGCCCGGGACTTTCTCTATGGCTACACCTTC
CASARDFLYGYTF
>TRBJ2-1|TRBV7-9|-|TRBD1
TGTGCCAGCAGCAAGGACAGGGGAGGGTACAATGAGCAGTTCTTC
CASSKDRGGYNEQFF
>TRBJ1-6|TRBV19|few|-
TGTGCCAGTAGTAGAGCCAAATCACCCCTCCACTTT
CASSRAKSPLHF
>TRBJ2-3|TRBV11-3|-|-
TGTGCCAGCAGCCACGGGGCCGGTTACACAGATACGCAGTATTTT
CASSHGAGYTDTQYF
>TRBJ2-3|TRBV7-9|-|-
TGTGCCAGCAGCCGCTGGAGCGCCTCTAGCACAGATACGCAGTATTTT
CASSRWSASSTDTQYF
>TRBJ1-2|TRBV28|-|TRBD1
TGTGCCAGCAGTCTCAACCTTTACGTAACGGGACAGTCGGACTATGGCTACACCTTC
CASSLNLYVTGQSDYGYTF
>TRBJ2-7|TRBV5-1|-|-
TGCGCCAGCAGCTTGGACCCAGGCGCCTACGAGCAGTACTTC
CASSLDPGAYEQYF
>TRBJ1-5|TRBV19|-|-
TGTGCCAGCGGACCCCTTCCTTGGGGTCAGCCCCAGCATTTT
CASGPLPWGQPQHF
>TRBJ1-1|TRBV5-6|-|-
TGTGCCAGCAGCTTTACAGGGAGAGGGGACACTGAAGCTTTCTTT
CASSFTGRGDTEAFF
>TRBJ1-1|TRBV2|-|-
TGTGCCAGCAGTGATTCAGGGGATTTTACGAACACTGAAGCTTTCTTT
CASSDSGDFTNTEAFF
>TRBJ1-2|TRBV15|-|-
TGTGCCACCAGCGCTGGACCCTATGGCTACACCTTC
CATSAGPYGYTF
>TRBJ2-4|TRBV19|-|TRBD2
TGTGCCAGTAGTAAACTAGCGGGAGATGCCAAAAACATTCAGTACTTC
CASSKLAGDAKNIQYF
>TRBJ2-3|TRBV2|-|TRBD2
TGTGCCAGCATGAGGACTAGCCACACAGATACGCAGTATTTT
CASMRTSHTDTQYF
>TRBJ2-3|TRBV7-9|-|TRBD2
TGTGCCAGCAGCTTAGTTGGCGGGAGATTGCCAGATACGCAGTATTTT
CASSLVGGRLPDTQYF
>TRBJ1-2|TRBV19|few|TRBD1
TGTGCCAGTAGTATTATCCCCTCGGACAGGGTTGAACCTAACTATGGCTACACCTTC
CASSIIPSDRVEPNYGYTF
>TRBJ1-6|TRBV6-4|-|TRBD1
TGTGCCAGCAGCCTTTACGGGACAGGGGTATCCGGGGTTAATTCACCCCTCCACTTT
CASSLYGTGVSGVNSPLHF
>TRBJ2-3|TRBV10-3|-|TRBD2
TGTGCCATCAGGGTAGCGGGAAGCACAGATACGCAGTATTTT
CAIRVAGSTDTQYF
>TRBJ1-2|TRBV5-6|-|-
TGTGCCAGCAGCTTGGCTAGGATGCTCTACACCTTC
CASSLARMLYTF
>TRBJ2-5|TRBV5-8|-|-
TGTGCCAGCAGCCGACTACAGGGTGGGGAGACCCAGTACTTC
CASSRLQGGETQYF
>TRBJ1-2|TRBV5-4|-|-
TGTGCCAGCAGCTCCCCCGGACAGCCTAACTATGGCTACACCTTC
CASSSPGQPNYGYTF
>TRBJ1-1|TRBV18|-|-
TGTGCCAGCTCACCACCGAGCAGATCAAACACTGAAGCTTTCTTT
CASSPPSRSNTEAFF
>TRBJ2-3|TRBV5-1|once|TRBD2
TGCGCCAGCAGCCCCTGGGGAGGGCGGAACACAGATACGCAGTATTTT
CASSPWGGRNTDTQYF
>TRBJ2-3|TRBV5-1|-|TRBD2
TGCGCCAGCAGCTTGGGGACTAGCGGGTCATCAGATACGCAGTATTTT
CASSLGTSGSSDTQYF
>TRBJ1-1|TRBV19|-|TRBD1
TGTGCCAGTAGCCACAGGGGCCCCTTGAACACTGAAGCTTTCTTT
CASSHRGPLNTEAFF
>TRBJ2-7|TRBV27|-|TRBD1
TGTGCCAGCAGGCTGGGACAGTCCTACGAGCAGTACTTC
CASRLGQSYEQYF
>TRBJ1-2|TRBV11-2|once|TRBD1
TGTGCCAGCAGGGACCGGGACAGGGGATACTATGGCTACACCTTC
CASRDRDRGYYGYTF
>TRBJ2-2|TRBV24-1|few|TRBD1
TGTGCCACCAGTGATCCCAGGGGGACGAGCACCGGGGAGCTGTTTTTT
CATSDPRGTSTGELFF
>TRBJ2-7|TRBV5-6|-|TRBD1
TGTGCCAGCAGCTTGGGGACAGGGTCTTCTCCTAGGGGACAGTACTTC
CASSLGTGSSPRGQYF